This TCR beta chain was recorded in a study of cytomegalovirus exposure and HLA in healthy donors. V gave up 2 bases and J gave up 7 bases; unmatched junction bases: 5. Germline CDR1 and CDR2: SGHDN and FVKESK. The CDR3 has 16 residues. Whole-study findings and limits: In a later analysis, at a false discovery rate of 0.05, about 16,000 TCR beta sequences matched HLA alleles. Some V segments could not be told apart, so they were left out, TRBV6-2 and TRBV6-3 among them. The listing of about 150 TCR beta chains classed them as cytomegalovirus-associated. In a later analysis, a missense DCLRE1C variant was linked to TCR beta V- and J-gene trimming.

As to this clone: The target antigen is unknown.

PCR was performed using 60 Vbeta and 13 Jbeta primers. Using immunoSEQ multiplex PCR, the repertoire was profiled, and TCRdb retains in-frame clones only, with some absent. This table has 170,000 or so clones, approximately 84% appearing once. The source material was PBMCs. The chain has TRBV14 and TRBJ2-2; TRBD1 aligns across 12 bases. This TCR came from a boy aged 2-15 years in good health and CMV-seronegative. In DNA, the CDR3 is TGTGCCAGCAGCCAACTCGGGACAGGGGGCCTCGGGGAGCTGTTTTTT. Its protein is CASSQLGTGGLGELFF.